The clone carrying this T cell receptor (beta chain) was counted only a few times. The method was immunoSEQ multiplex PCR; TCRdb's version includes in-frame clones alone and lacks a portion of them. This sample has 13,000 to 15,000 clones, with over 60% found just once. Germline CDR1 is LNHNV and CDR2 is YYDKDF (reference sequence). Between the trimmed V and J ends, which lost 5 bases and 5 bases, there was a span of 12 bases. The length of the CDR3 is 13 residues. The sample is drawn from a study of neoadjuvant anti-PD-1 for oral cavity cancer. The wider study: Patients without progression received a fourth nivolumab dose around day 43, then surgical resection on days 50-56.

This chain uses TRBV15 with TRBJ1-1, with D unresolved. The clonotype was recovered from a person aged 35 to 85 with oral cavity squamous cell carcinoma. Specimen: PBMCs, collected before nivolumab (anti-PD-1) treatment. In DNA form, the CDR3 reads TGTGCCACCAGCGACGCATTGGAGACTGAAGCTTTCTTT. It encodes CATSDALETEAFF. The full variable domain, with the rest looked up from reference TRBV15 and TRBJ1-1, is DAMVIQNPRYQVTQFGKPVTLSCSQTLNHNVMYWYQQKSSQAPKLLFHYYDKDFNNEADTPDNFQSRRPNTSFCFLDIRSPGLGDTAMYLCATSDALETEAFFGQGTRLTVV.